This T cell receptor (beta chain) was captured in a study of cytomegalovirus exposure and HLA in healthy donors. Researchers ran the PCR with 60 Vbeta and 13 Jbeta primers. TCRdb's table, derived via immunoSEQ multiplex PCR, lists solely in-frame clones and lacks some. The sample records around 70,000 clones, over 75% being singletons. The specimen sequenced was PBMCs. The origin of this receptor is a human donor in good health.

The CDR3 DNA reads as TGTGCCAGCAGCTCCACCCTATACGAGCAGTACTTC. This sequence encodes CASSSTLYEQYF. The chain is built from TRBV7-2 and TRBJ2-7; D gene ambiguous. V was clipped by 4 bases and J by 4 bases, with 8 bases between them. Germline loops: CDR1 SGHTA, CDR2 FQGNSA. The CDR3 is 12 amino acids.